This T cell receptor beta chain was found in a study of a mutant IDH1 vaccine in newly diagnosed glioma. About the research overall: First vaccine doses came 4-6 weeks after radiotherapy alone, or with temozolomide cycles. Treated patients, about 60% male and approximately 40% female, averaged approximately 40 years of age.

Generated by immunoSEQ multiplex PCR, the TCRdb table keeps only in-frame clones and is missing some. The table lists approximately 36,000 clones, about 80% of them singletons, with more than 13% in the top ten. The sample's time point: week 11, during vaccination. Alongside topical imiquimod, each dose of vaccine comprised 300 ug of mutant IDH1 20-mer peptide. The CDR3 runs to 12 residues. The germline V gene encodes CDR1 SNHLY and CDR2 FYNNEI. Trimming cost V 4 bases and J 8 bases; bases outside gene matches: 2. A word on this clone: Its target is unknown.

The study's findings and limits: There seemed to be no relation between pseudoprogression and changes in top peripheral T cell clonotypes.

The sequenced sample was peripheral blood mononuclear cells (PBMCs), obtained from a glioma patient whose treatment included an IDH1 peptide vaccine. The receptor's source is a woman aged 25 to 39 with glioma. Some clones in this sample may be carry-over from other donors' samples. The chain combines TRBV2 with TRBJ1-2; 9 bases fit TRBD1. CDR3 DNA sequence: TGTGCCAGCAGTGTTGGACAGGGGGGCTACACCTTC. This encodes CASSVGQGGYTF.